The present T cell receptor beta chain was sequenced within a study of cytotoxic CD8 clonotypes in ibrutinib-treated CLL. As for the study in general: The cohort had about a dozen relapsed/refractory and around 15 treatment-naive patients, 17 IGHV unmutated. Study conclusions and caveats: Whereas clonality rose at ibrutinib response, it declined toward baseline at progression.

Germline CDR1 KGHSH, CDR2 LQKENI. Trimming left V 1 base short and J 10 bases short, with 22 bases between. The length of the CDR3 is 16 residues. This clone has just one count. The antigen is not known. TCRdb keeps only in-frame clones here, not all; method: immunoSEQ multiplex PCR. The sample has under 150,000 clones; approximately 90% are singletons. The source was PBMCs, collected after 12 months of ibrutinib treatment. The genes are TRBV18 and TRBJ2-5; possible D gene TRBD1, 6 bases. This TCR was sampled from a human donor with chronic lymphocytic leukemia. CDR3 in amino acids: CASSPLRDQGPRGQYF. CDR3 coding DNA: TGTGCCAGCTCACCACTCCGGGACCAGGGGCCGAGGGGCCAGTACTTC.